Included here is one T cell receptor (beta chain) sequence, with context. Both iRepertoire HTBI primers and Arm-PCR of CDR3 regions were used to build the TCR beta libraries. TCRdb called the multiplex PCR reads again in MiXCR, with one record for every CDR3 protein. This table holds 300,000 to 400,000 distinct CDR3 sequences, 16% found once. The data stem from a study of regulatory T cells in long-lasting Graves disease. Time point described: newly diagnosed GD, antithyroid drugs for less than 3 months. Researchers made the TCR library from RNA that was extracted from PBMCs. The trim removed 5 bases at V and 9 bases at J, leaving 10 bases unmatched. The germline V gene encodes CDR1 GTSNPN and CDR2 SVGIG (reference sequence). The CDR3 has 14 amino acids. Separately, the same data were catalogued under a study of T cells in Graves' hyperthyroidism and ophthalmopathy.

The rearrangement joins TRBV30 to TRBJ2-1; 10 bases align to TRBD2. This specimen was peripheral blood mononuclear cells (PBMCs), taken at new diagnosis, from a patient treated with antithyroid drugs. The receptor comes from a man in his forties with Graves disease. The CDR3 DNA sequence: TGTGCCTGGGTGGGGCTAGCGGGAGTAAGTGAGCAGTTCTTC. This sequence encodes CAWVGLAGVSEQFF.